This is a list of T cell receptor beta chains from one sample in a study of cytomegalovirus exposure and HLA in healthy donors. Clones were sequenced by immunoSEQ multiplex PCR, and TCRdb holds only the in-frame ones, with some missing. The sample has about 180,000 clones, around 75% seen once. What was sequenced was PBMCs. The receptors come from a male donor in good health and CMV-seronegative. The CDR3 runs from the conserved cysteine through the conserved F or W. The D gene is left open where the match is weak. Expanded clones get a size class; other rows say once, few or many, or leave the size out.

j_gene: TRBJ2-5; len: 13; d_gene: TRBD2; v_gene: TRBV30; abundance: .; CDR3nt: TGTGCCTGGAGGGTAGCGGGAGGCCAGACCCAGTACTTC; CDR3aa: CAWRVAGGQTQYF
j_gene: TRBJ1-5; len: 14; d_gene: .; v_gene: TRBV9; abundance: .; CDR3nt: TGTGCCAGCAGCGATGACGGGGGCAATCAGCCCCAGCATTTT; CDR3aa: CASSDDGGNQPQHF
j_gene: TRBJ1-3; len: 15; d_gene: .; v_gene: TRBV7-2; abundance: .; CDR3nt: TGTGCCAGCAGCCCCTGGGGGGGGGTTGGAAACACCATATATTTT; CDR3aa: CASSPWGGVGNTIYF
j_gene: TRBJ1-1; len: 14; d_gene: .; v_gene: TRBV7-9; abundance: .; CDR3nt: TGTGCCAGCAGCTTACCCGACAGTAACACTGAAGCTTTCTTT; CDR3aa: CASSLPDSNTEAFF
j_gene: TRBJ2-1; len: 14; d_gene: .; v_gene: TRBV30; abundance: few; CDR3nt: TGTGCCTGGAGTGTAAAACTAGCTTACAATGAGCAGTTCTTC; CDR3aa: CAWSVKLAYNEQFF
j_gene: TRBJ1-2; len: 13; d_gene: TRBD1; v_gene: TRBV19; abundance: .; CDR3nt: TGTGCCAGTAGTCGACAGGGGAACTATGGCTACACCTTC; CDR3aa: CASSRQGNYGYTF
j_gene: TRBJ1-1; len: 16; d_gene: .; v_gene: TRBV19; abundance: .; CDR3nt: TGTGCCAGTAGTATAGAAGGGGCAGGGTGGAACACTGAAGCTTTCTTT; CDR3aa: CASSIEGAGWNTEAFF
j_gene: TRBJ2-3; len: 17; d_gene: TRBD2; v_gene: TRBV5-1; abundance: .; CDR3nt: TGCGCCAGCAGCTTGGTAATAGCGGGGGGGTCCACAGATACGCAGTATTTT; CDR3aa: CASSLVIAGGSTDTQYF
j_gene: TRBJ2-5; len: 17; d_gene: TRBD2; v_gene: TRBV9; abundance: .; CDR3nt: TGTGCCAGCAGCGTAGGACTAGCGGGAGGGGGGCAAGAGACCCAGTACTTC; CDR3aa: CASSVGLAGGGQETQYF
j_gene: TRBJ2-1; len: 15; d_gene: .; v_gene: TRBV5-1; abundance: .; CDR3nt: TGCGCCAGCAGCTGGGGCACGGGACTTAACAATGAGCAGTTCTTC; CDR3aa: CASSWGTGLNNEQFF
j_gene: TRBJ1-5; len: 16; d_gene: TRBD1; v_gene: TRBV12-5; abundance: .; CDR3nt: TGTGCTAGTGGTTCTGACAGGGGGGTTGGCAATCAGCCCCAGCATTTT; CDR3aa: CASGSDRGVGNQPQHF
j_gene: TRBJ1-4; len: 15; d_gene: TRBD1; v_gene: TRBV5-1; abundance: .; CDR3nt: TGCGCCAGCAGCAGAACCGGGACAGATAATGAAAAACTGTTTTTT; CDR3aa: CASSRTGTDNEKLFF
j_gene: TRBJ1-6; len: 16; d_gene: TRBD1; v_gene: TRBV5-6; abundance: .; CDR3nt: TGTGCCAGCAGCTTAGACAGGGGGCAAGTATATTCACCCCTCCACTTT; CDR3aa: CASSLDRGQVYSPLHF
j_gene: TRBJ2-3; len: 12; d_gene: .; v_gene: TRBV30; abundance: .; CDR3nt: TGTGCCTGGAGTGGAGGAATAGATACGCAGTATTTT; CDR3aa: CAWSGGIDTQYF
j_gene: TRBJ1-1; len: 13; d_gene: .; v_gene: TRBV29-1; abundance: .; CDR3nt: TGCAGCGTTGAGTCCGGGAGGTACACTGAAGCTTTCTTT; CDR3aa: CSVESGRYTEAFF
j_gene: TRBJ2-5; len: 12; d_gene: .; v_gene: TRBV6-5; abundance: .; CDR3nt: TGTGCCAGCAGTGGCTCCGGGGAGACCCAGTACTTC; CDR3aa: CASSGSGETQYF
j_gene: TRBJ2-1; len: 15; d_gene: .; v_gene: TRBV5-4; abundance: .; CDR3nt: TGTGCCAGCAGTCTGGGCAGGGGATACTACAATGAGCAGTTCTTC; CDR3aa: CASSLGRGYYNEQFF
j_gene: TRBJ2-1; len: 16; d_gene: .; v_gene: TRBV6-5; abundance: .; CDR3nt: TGTGCCAGCAGTTACTCTGGCCCCGTCTCCTACAATGAGCAGTTCTTC; CDR3aa: CASSYSGPVSYNEQFF
j_gene: TRBJ2-7; len: 14; d_gene: .; v_gene: TRBV28; abundance: .; CDR3nt: TGTGCCAGCAGTTTGTCCGGGAATATCTACGAGCAGTACTTC; CDR3aa: CASSLSGNIYEQYF
j_gene: TRBJ2-3; len: 17; d_gene: TRBD2; v_gene: TRBV7-3; abundance: .; CDR3nt: TGTGCCAGCAGCTTAGGGGTCGAAGCGGGGGGGCGGAATACGCAGTATTTT; CDR3aa: CASSLGVEAGGRNTQYF
j_gene: TRBJ1-2; len: 14; d_gene: TRBD1; v_gene: TRBV5-6; abundance: .; CDR3nt: TGTGCCAGCAGCTGGGGGACAGGGGGCTATGGCTACACCTTC; CDR3aa: CASSWGTGGYGYTF
j_gene: TRBJ1-5; len: 13; d_gene: .; v_gene: TRBV6-1; abundance: .; CDR3nt: TGTGCCAGCAATCGAGTTAGCAATCAGCCCCAGCATTTT; CDR3aa: CASNRVSNQPQHF
j_gene: TRBJ2-3; len: 12; d_gene: .; v_gene: TRBV18; abundance: few; CDR3nt: TGTGCCAGCTCACCTATCACAGATACGCAGTATTTT; CDR3aa: CASSPITDTQYF
j_gene: TRBJ1-4; len: 15; d_gene: TRBD1; v_gene: TRBV4-1; abundance: .; CDR3nt: TGCGCCAGCAGCCTCGCCGGGACAGGGAGCGGAAAACTGTTTTTT; CDR3aa: CASSLAGTGSGKLFF
j_gene: TRBJ2-3; len: 13; d_gene: .; v_gene: TRBV19; abundance: .; CDR3nt: TGTGCCAGTAGTACTTTTAGCACAGATACGCAGTATTTT; CDR3aa: CASSTFSTDTQYF
j_gene: TRBJ2-1; len: 15; d_gene: TRBD2; v_gene: TRBV19; abundance: .; CDR3nt: TGTGCCAGTACCCAAACGGGGGGGGCGATCAATGAGCAGTTCTTC; CDR3aa: CASTQTGGAINEQFF
j_gene: TRBJ2-7; len: 14; d_gene: TRBD1; v_gene: TRBV6-5; abundance: once; CDR3nt: TGTGCCAGCAGCCCTATGGGACAGCACTACGAGCAGTACTTC; CDR3aa: CASSPMGQHYEQYF
j_gene: TRBJ1-1; len: 14; d_gene: TRBD1; v_gene: TRBV27; abundance: .; CDR3nt: TGTGCCAGCAGGTCACAGGGGATTAACACTGAAGCTTTCTTT; CDR3aa: CASRSQGINTEAFF
j_gene: TRBJ1-1; len: 12; d_gene: .; v_gene: TRBV30; abundance: few; CDR3nt: TGTGCCTGGAGTGTATCCCGGACTGAAGCTTTCTTT; CDR3aa: CAWSVSRTEAFF
j_gene: TRBJ1-1; len: 15; d_gene: TRBD1; v_gene: TRBV28; abundance: .; CDR3nt: TGTGCCAGCAGTTTATGGGGACAGGGAAAGACTGAAGCTTTCTTT; CDR3aa: CASSLWGQGKTEAFF
j_gene: TRBJ1-3; len: 16; d_gene: .; v_gene: TRBV12-5; abundance: .; CDR3nt: TGTGCTAGTGCTCCCCGGGAGCTTACCTCTGGAAACACCATATATTTT; CDR3aa: CASAPRELTSGNTIYF
j_gene: TRBJ2-3; len: 13; d_gene: TRBD2; v_gene: TRBV5-1; abundance: few; CDR3nt: TGCGCCAGCGGCAGCGGGGGGGCCGATACGCAGTATTTT; CDR3aa: CASGSGGADTQYF
j_gene: TRBJ1-1; len: 14; d_gene: TRBD1; v_gene: TRBV6-5; abundance: .; CDR3nt: TGTGCCAGCGACTTGGGACAGTTGAACACTGAAGCTTTCTTT; CDR3aa: CASDLGQLNTEAFF
j_gene: TRBJ1-3; len: 16; d_gene: TRBD1; v_gene: TRBV11-2; abundance: .; CDR3nt: TGTGCCAGCAGCTTAGACCCGACAGGGTCTGGAAACACCATATATTTT; CDR3aa: CASSLDPTGSGNTIYF
j_gene: TRBJ2-1; len: 13; d_gene: .; v_gene: TRBV10-3; abundance: .; CDR3nt: TGTGCCATCTGGAGAGGCTCCTACAATGAGCAGTTCTTC; CDR3aa: CAIWRGSYNEQFF
j_gene: TRBJ2-1; len: 14; d_gene: .; v_gene: TRBV7-2; abundance: .; CDR3nt: TGTGCCAGCAGCTTCTCAGGGTACTACAATGAGCAGTTCTTC; CDR3aa: CASSFSGYYNEQFF
j_gene: TRBJ2-7; len: 14; d_gene: .; v_gene: TRBV6-6; abundance: .; CDR3nt: TGTGCCAGCAGAATTTCAGCGAGCTCCTACGAGCAGTACTTC; CDR3aa: CASRISASSYEQYF
j_gene: TRBJ2-5; len: 15; d_gene: TRBD1; v_gene: TRBV6-6; abundance: .; CDR3nt: TGTGCCAGCAGTACCTCGAGGACAGGGCGGAGGACCCAGTACTTC; CDR3aa: CASSTSRTGRRTQYF
j_gene: TRBJ1-2; len: 17; d_gene: TRBD1; v_gene: TRBV28; abundance: .; CDR3nt: TGTGCCAGCAGTTCCCCGGGACAGGGGGTCGCTAACTATGGCTACACCTTC; CDR3aa: CASSSPGQGVANYGYTF
j_gene: TRBJ1-2; len: 13; d_gene: .; v_gene: TRBV7-2; abundance: .; CDR3nt: TGTGCCAGCAGCCAGGACAGAGACTATGGCTACACCTTC; CDR3aa: CASSQDRDYGYTF
j_gene: TRBJ2-1; len: 14; d_gene: TRBD2; v_gene: TRBV30; abundance: .; CDR3nt: TGTGCCTGGGGAGCGGGAGGCTCCTACAATGAGCAGTTCTTC; CDR3aa: CAWGAGGSYNEQFF
j_gene: TRBJ1-2; len: 14; d_gene: .; v_gene: TRBV7-2; abundance: .; CDR3nt: TGTGCCAGCAGCTTAGCAGGGGGATCCTATGGCTACACCTTC; CDR3aa: CASSLAGGSYGYTF
j_gene: TRBJ1-5; len: 16; d_gene: .; v_gene: TRBV7-2; abundance: .; CDR3nt: TGTGCCAGCAGCTTAACGGTTGGTGGAGGGGAACAGCCCCAGCATTTT; CDR3aa: CASSLTVGGGEQPQHF
j_gene: TRBJ2-4; len: 12; d_gene: TRBD1; v_gene: TRBV7-2; abundance: .; CDR3nt: TGTGCCAGCAGCACCCGGGACAGCCCCCAGTACTTC; CDR3aa: CASSTRDSPQYF
j_gene: TRBJ1-5; len: 15; d_gene: TRBD1; v_gene: TRBV4-1; abundance: .; CDR3nt: TGCGCCAGCAGCCAAGATGAGGGGGCAGGGCAGCCCCAGCATTTT; CDR3aa: CASSQDEGAGQPQHF
j_gene: TRBJ1-1; len: 12; d_gene: .; v_gene: TRBV28; abundance: .; CDR3nt: TGTGCCAGCAGGCCGAGACCGAAGGAGGCTTTCTTT; CDR3aa: CASRPRPKEAFF
j_gene: TRBJ1-2; len: 17; d_gene: TRBD1; v_gene: TRBV7-9; abundance: few; CDR3nt: TGTTCCAGCAGCTTCGTACAGGGGGAGCGGATTGTCTATGGCTACACCTTC; CDR3aa: CSSSFVQGERIVYGYTF